The entry that follows covers one T cell receptor beta chain sequence. The data stem from a study of cytomegalovirus exposure and HLA in healthy donors. About the study: Within the Caucasian-associated ancestry cluster were 81% of the roughly 400 genotyped donors.

Germline V CDR1 and CDR2: SGHNT, YYREEE (reference sequence). This CDR3 has 14 residues. Trimming removed 2 bases from V and 4 bases from J, with 9 bases in between. The PCR had 60 Vbeta and 13 Jbeta primers. TCRdb's table, derived via immunoSEQ multiplex PCR, lists solely in-frame clones and lacks some. Of 150,000 to 200,000 clones in the sample, under 80% were seen once. The receptor was isolated from a female donor in good health and CMV-seronegative. This chain uses TRBV5-4 with TRBJ1-4; D perhaps matches TRBD1 (5 bases). The source material was PBMCs. CDR3 in DNA: TGTGCCAGCAGCTTCGGGGGAGTTAATGAAAAACTGTTTTTT. Its protein is CASSFGGVNEKLFF.